The rows below give T cell receptor beta chains drawn from one sample of a study of neurological immune-mediated disorders. From the 5' RACE reads, TCRdb called clonotypes with MiXCR, one entry per CDR3 protein. The table shows around 65,000 distinct CDR3 sequences, with 5.2% occurring only once. Sample: PBMCs. The receptor set was obtained from a human donor with multiple sclerosis. The donor label of this sample is uncertain. The conserved cysteine and the conserved F or W are not part of the CDR3 here.

V gene,J gene,CDR3 protein
TRBV10-3,TRBJ2-3,AISPSGGTDTQY
TRBV7-9,TRBJ2-7,ASSLVSYEQY
TRBV2,TRBJ1-5,ASSALGYRQPQH
TRBV29-1,TRBJ1-4,SVEDPFKEKLF
TRBV5-5,TRBJ1-2,ASSLNKRTPSPNYGYT
TRBV2,TRBJ2-7,AGCPRDLGYEQY
TRBV5-1,TRBJ1-1,ASSYTGISEAF
TRBV5-1,TRBJ2-1,ASRRDAYNEQF
TRBV29-1,TRBJ2-3,SVERRVQTDTQY
TRBV10-3,TRBJ2-7,AISEIAGGQNEQY
TRBV20-1,TRBJ1-4,SARGHHRGGTNEKLF
TRBV10-3,TRBJ1-2,AISSGSNYGYT
TRBV11-2,TRBJ2-7,ASSSLTGSYEQY
TRBV18,TRBJ2-1,ASSPPGGGAYNEQF
TRBV5-8,TRBJ1-1,ASEVGETNTEAF
TRBV5-1,TRBJ2-1,ASSLREYNEQF
TRBV20-1,TRBJ2-7,SARDPGLDYEQY
TRBV20-1,TRBJ1-5,SATGTGGYQPQH
TRBV29-1,TRBJ2-1,SAGQGAGEQF
TRBV12-3/TRBV12-4,TRBJ2-7,ASSLAQGSKYEQY
TRBV5-1,TRBJ2-3,ASSLAGVRRGGTDTQY
TRBV20-1,TRBJ2-7,SATRTGYEQY
TRBV7-9,TRBJ2-7,ASSFEDPYEQY
TRBV20-1,TRBJ2-7,SAGKTGSPYEQY
TRBV12-3/TRBV12-4,TRBJ1-6,ASSPGTGLSSYNSPLH
TRBV20-1,TRBJ2-3,SAGWGLTADTQY
TRBV2,TRBJ2-2,ASSEEGQGIGELF
TRBV20-1,TRBJ1-1,SVRRGFGAF
TRBV5-1,TRBJ2-6,ASSLGAGAGANVLT
TRBV7-2,TRBJ1-5,ASRQTGNGQPQH
TRBV7-9,TRBJ1-6,ASSFRGTGFRSPLH
TRBV7-8,TRBJ1-3,ASSRQSSGNTIY
TRBV10-3,TRBJ2-1,AILDDRYNEQF
TRBV29-1,TRBJ2-7,SVGGIRTGDPYEQY
TRBV29-1,TRBJ2-1,SVKTPLGWEQF
TRBV7-9,TRBJ2-7,ASSLGASHEQY
TRBV5-4,TRBJ2-7,ASSFFSGGREQY
TRBV6-6,TRBJ2-3,ASSYSQRITDTQY
TRBV4-1,TRBJ2-7,ASSQFGNEQY
TRBV13,TRBJ1-2,ASSFGTTNYGYT
TRBV20-1,TRBJ1-1,SASNQEARGPEAF
TRBV20-1,TRBJ2-4,SAETGLAKNIQY
TRBV20-1,TRBJ1-1,SAPRGFEAF
TRBV20-1,TRBJ2-1,SARSAGGTYYNEQF
TRBV7-9,TRBJ2-2,ASSPSYPRGYTGELF
TRBV5-1,TRBJ2-4,ASSRTPGVGNIQY
TRBV6-5,TRBJ2-2,ASSPSTGELF
TRBV5-5,TRBJ2-1,ASSSRQEQF